A selection of T cell receptor beta chains follows, all from one sample in a study of chemoradiotherapy in HPV16-positive cancers. Generated by immunoSEQ multiplex PCR, the TCRdb table keeps only in-frame clones and is missing some. This table has 17,000 or so clones, roughly 86% appearing once. The sample consisted of blood, taken from a patient who underwent chemoradiotherapy. The receptor source for this set is a human donor with HPV-associated anogenital cancer. Both conserved end residues are part of each CDR3. Each record gives: clone size, V gene, D gene, J gene, CDR3 protein. D genes are given only for firm matches. Clone size is given for some rows only: seen once, a few or many times, or a class if the clone is expanded.

abundance: .; v_gene: TRBV9; d_gene: TRBD2; j_gene: TRBJ2-1; CDR3aa: CASSGLAGGSYNEQFF
abundance: .; v_gene: TRBV7-2; d_gene: .; j_gene: TRBJ2-3; CDR3aa: CASSFYGGPTDTQYF
abundance: .; v_gene: TRBV13; d_gene: .; j_gene: TRBJ2-7; CDR3aa: CASSLGPPTSSYEQYF
abundance: .; v_gene: TRBV4-1; d_gene: .; j_gene: TRBJ2-2; CDR3aa: CASSQTYTQSLRTGELFF
abundance: .; v_gene: TRBV4-1; d_gene: .; j_gene: TRBJ2-7; CDR3aa: CASSQGRFPGGRASYEQYF
abundance: .; v_gene: TRBV29-1; d_gene: TRBD1; j_gene: TRBJ1-4; CDR3aa: CSVEFSGGTNEKLFF
abundance: .; v_gene: TRBV11-3; d_gene: .; j_gene: TRBJ2-7; CDR3aa: CASSLRPGYEQYF
abundance: .; v_gene: TRBV7-9; d_gene: .; j_gene: TRBJ1-1; CDR3aa: CASSGGREAFF
abundance: .; v_gene: TRBV19; d_gene: TRBD1; j_gene: TRBJ1-1; CDR3aa: CASSPLTGGSTEAFF
abundance: .; v_gene: TRBV29-1; d_gene: .; j_gene: TRBJ2-1; CDR3aa: CSVSNEQFF
abundance: .; v_gene: TRBV11-2; d_gene: .; j_gene: TRBJ1-1; CDR3aa: CASSFQGNTEAFF
abundance: few; v_gene: TRBV10-3; d_gene: .; j_gene: TRBJ1-2; CDR3aa: CAISDRDLSYGYTF
abundance: .; v_gene: TRBV28; d_gene: TRBD1; j_gene: TRBJ2-7; CDR3aa: CASSYNRDRVNHEQYF
abundance: .; v_gene: TRBV28; d_gene: TRBD1; j_gene: TRBJ1-3; CDR3aa: CASSSIPGGGNTIYF
abundance: .; v_gene: TRBV5-4; d_gene: .; j_gene: TRBJ1-2; CDR3aa: CASSLRGTNYGYTF
abundance: .; v_gene: TRBV11-2; d_gene: TRBD1; j_gene: TRBJ2-5; CDR3aa: CASSIMTGAQETQYF
abundance: .; v_gene: TRBV28; d_gene: TRBD1; j_gene: TRBJ2-7; CDR3aa: CASSPGTGISYEQYF
abundance: once; v_gene: TRBV19; d_gene: TRBD1; j_gene: TRBJ1-1; CDR3aa: CASRPGQGDNTEAFF
abundance: .; v_gene: TRBV13; d_gene: .; j_gene: TRBJ1-2; CDR3aa: CASSWTKHNYGYTF
abundance: .; v_gene: TRBV7-9; d_gene: .; j_gene: TRBJ1-1; CDR3aa: CASSLEEGAGTEAFF
abundance: .; v_gene: TRBV13; d_gene: .; j_gene: TRBJ1-3; CDR3aa: CASSLGRGAIGGNTIYF
abundance: .; v_gene: TRBV2; d_gene: TRBD1; j_gene: TRBJ2-3; CDR3aa: CASSEGARGRTDTQYF
abundance: .; v_gene: TRBV28; d_gene: .; j_gene: TRBJ2-2; CDR3aa: CASSGQLNTGELFF
abundance: once; v_gene: TRBV19; d_gene: TRBD1; j_gene: TRBJ2-2; CDR3aa: CASNPQGADTGELFF
abundance: .; v_gene: TRBV7-9; d_gene: .; j_gene: TRBJ2-1; CDR3aa: CASSLGRNEQFF
abundance: .; v_gene: TRBV18; d_gene: .; j_gene: TRBJ2-5; CDR3aa: CASSPQQGVSETQYF
abundance: .; v_gene: TRBV25-1; d_gene: .; j_gene: TRBJ1-1; CDR3aa: CASSLGKNTEAFF
abundance: .; v_gene: TRBV13; d_gene: .; j_gene: TRBJ2-3; CDR3aa: CASSLGGEADTQYF